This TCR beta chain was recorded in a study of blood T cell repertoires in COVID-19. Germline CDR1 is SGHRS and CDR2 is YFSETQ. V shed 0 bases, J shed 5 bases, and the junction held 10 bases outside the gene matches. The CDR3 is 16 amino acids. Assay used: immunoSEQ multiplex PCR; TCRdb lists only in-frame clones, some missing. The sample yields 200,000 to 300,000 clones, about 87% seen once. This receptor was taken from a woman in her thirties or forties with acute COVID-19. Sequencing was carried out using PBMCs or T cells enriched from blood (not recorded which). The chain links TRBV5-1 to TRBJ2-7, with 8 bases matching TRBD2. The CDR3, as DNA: TGCGCCAGCAGCTTGGCCGTTTGGCGGGGGGAGGACGAGCAGTACTTC. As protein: CASSLAVWRGEDEQYF.